This T cell receptor beta chain was sequenced during a study of cytomegalovirus exposure and HLA in healthy donors. Study-wide findings and caveats: Some V segments, TRBV6-2 and TRBV6-3 among them, were indistinguishable and were therefore excluded. An analysis done earlier found most TCR beta V segments productive about 90% or about 30% of the time.

On this clone itself: Its antigen is not identified.

Primers included in the PCR were 60 Vbeta and 13 Jbeta primers. Original processing notes: A later analysis tallied 87 million or so unique TCR beta chains, some 10 million of them shared. This table comes from immunoSEQ multiplex PCR, and its TCRdb copy is limited to in-frame clones, with some not included. V, J and clone size were drawn from that table, and D and trimming were deduced from the DNA. This repertoire comprises roughly 120,000 clones; its ten largest clones make up about 2.3%. The CDR3 extends over 15 amino acids. Losses at the gene ends were 5 bases for V and 4 bases for J; bases not matched to a gene: 5. From germline, CDR1 is MGHRA and CDR2 YSYEKL.

The receptor was derived from a man in his forties or fifties in good health and CMV-seronegative. The gene calls are TRBV4-1 and TRBJ2-3, with 11 bases identical to TRBD1. Sequenced material: PBMCs. The CDR3 spells CASSGQGALADTQYF. CDR3 in DNA: TGCGCCAGCAGCGGACAGGGGGCTCTGGCAGATACGCAGTATTTT.